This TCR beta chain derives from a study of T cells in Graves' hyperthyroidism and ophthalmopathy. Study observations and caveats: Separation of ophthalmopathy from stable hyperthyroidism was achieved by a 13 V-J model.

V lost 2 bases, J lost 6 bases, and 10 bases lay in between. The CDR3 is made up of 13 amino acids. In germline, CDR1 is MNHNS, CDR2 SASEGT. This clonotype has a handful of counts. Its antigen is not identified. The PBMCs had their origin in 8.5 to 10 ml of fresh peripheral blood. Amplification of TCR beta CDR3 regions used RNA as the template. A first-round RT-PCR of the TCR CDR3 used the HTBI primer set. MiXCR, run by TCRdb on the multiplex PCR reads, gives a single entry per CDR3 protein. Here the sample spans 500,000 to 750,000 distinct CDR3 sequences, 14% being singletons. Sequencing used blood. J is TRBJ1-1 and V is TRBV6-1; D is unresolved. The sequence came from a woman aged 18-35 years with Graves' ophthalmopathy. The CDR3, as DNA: TGTGCCAGCAGTGAATTGGGGTCCTCTGAAGCTTTCTTT. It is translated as CASSELGSSEAFF.